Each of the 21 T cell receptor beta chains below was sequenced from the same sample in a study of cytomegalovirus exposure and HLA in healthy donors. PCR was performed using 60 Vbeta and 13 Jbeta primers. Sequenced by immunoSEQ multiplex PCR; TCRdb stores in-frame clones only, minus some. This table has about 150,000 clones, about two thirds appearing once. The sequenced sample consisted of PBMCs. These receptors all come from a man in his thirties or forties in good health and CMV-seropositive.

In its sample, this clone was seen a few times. Here the CDR3 DNA reads TGTGCCAGTAGGGGAGGGAACACAGATACGCAGTATTTT. This translates into CASRGGNTDTQYF. This chain uses TRBV19 with TRBJ2-3; 7 bases are shared with TRBD2. Germline CDR1 reads LNHDA; CDR2 reads SQIVND (reference sequence). The CDR3 is made up of 13 amino acids. The junction had 2 bases not matched to a gene; V was cut back by 6 bases and J by 2 bases.

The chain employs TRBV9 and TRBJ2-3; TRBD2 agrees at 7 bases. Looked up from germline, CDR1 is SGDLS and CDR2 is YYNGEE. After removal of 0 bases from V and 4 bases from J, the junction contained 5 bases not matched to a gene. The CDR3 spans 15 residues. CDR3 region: CASSVEGLGADTQYF. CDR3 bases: TGTGCCAGCAGCGTAGAAGGACTAGGAGCAGATACGCAGTATTTT.

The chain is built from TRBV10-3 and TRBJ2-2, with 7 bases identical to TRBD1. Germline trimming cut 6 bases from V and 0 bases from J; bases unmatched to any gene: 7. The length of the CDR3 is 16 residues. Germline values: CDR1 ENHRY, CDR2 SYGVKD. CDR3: CAIRAPGQPNTGELFF. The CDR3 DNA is TGTGCCATCAGGGCACCGGGACAGCCGAACACCGGGGAGCTGTTTTTT.

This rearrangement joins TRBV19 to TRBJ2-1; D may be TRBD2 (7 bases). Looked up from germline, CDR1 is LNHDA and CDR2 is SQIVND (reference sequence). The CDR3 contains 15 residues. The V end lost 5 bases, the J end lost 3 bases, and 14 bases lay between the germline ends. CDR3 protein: CASSVGGLFYNEQFF. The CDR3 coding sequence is TGTGCCAGTAGTGTCGGGGGGCTTTTCTACAATGAGCAGTTCTTC.

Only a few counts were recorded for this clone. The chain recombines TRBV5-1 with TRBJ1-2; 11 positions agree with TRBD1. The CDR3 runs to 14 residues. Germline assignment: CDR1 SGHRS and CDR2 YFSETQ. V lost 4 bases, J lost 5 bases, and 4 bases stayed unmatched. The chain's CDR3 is CASSPGQGAYGYTF. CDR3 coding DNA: TGCGCCAGCAGCCCAGGACAGGGGGCATATGGCTACACCTTC.

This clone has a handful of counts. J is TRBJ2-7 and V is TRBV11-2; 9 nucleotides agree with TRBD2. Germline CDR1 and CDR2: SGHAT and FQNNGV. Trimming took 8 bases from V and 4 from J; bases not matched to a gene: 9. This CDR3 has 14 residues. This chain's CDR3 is CASGDSGSSYEQYF. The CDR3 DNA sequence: TGTGCCAGCGGAGATAGCGGGAGTTCATACGAGCAGTACTTC.

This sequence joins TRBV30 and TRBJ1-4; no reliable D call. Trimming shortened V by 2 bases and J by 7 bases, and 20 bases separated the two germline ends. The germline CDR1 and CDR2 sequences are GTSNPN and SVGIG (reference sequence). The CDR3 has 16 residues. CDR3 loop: CAWSPGPGILSEKLFF. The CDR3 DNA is TGTGCCTGGAGTCCCGGGCCGGGAATCTTAAGTGAAAAACTGTTTTTT.

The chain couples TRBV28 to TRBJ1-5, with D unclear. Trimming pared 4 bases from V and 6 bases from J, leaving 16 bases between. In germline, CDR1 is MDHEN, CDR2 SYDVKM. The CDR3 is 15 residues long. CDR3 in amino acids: CASSSPSGKGQPQHF. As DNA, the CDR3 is TGTGCCAGCAGTTCACCCTCGGGGAAGGGTCAGCCCCAGCATTTT.

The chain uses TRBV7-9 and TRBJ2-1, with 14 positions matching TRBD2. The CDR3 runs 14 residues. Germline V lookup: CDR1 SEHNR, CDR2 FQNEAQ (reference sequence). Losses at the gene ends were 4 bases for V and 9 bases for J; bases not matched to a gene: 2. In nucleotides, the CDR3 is TGTGCCAGCAGCTCGGGACTAGCGGGAGCTGAGCAGTTCTTC. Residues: CASSSGLAGAEQFF.

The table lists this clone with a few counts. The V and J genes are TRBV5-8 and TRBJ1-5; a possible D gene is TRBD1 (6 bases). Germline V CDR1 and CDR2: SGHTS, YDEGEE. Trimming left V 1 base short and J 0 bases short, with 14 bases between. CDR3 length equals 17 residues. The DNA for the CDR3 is TGTGCCAGCAGCTTGCAAAAGGACAGTCTTAGCAATCAGCCCCAGCATTTT. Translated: CASSLQKDSLSNQPQHF.

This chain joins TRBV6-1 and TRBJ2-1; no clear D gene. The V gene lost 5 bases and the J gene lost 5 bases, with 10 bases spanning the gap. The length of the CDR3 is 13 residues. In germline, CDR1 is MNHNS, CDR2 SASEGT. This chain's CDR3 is CASSNPRDNEQFF. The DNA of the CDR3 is TGTGCCAGCAGTAATCCTCGGGACAATGAGCAGTTCTTC.

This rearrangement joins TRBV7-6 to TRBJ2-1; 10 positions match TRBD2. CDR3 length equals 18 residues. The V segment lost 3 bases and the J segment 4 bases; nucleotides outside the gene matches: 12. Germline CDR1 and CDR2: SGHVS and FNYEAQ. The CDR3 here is CASSLVGGLAVGYNEQFF. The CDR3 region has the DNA TGTGCCAGCAGCTTGGTGGGAGGACTAGCGGTAGGTTACAATGAGCAGTTCTTC.

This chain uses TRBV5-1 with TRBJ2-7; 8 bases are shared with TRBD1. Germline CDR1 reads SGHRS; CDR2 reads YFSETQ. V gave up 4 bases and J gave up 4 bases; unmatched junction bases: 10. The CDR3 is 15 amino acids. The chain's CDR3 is CASSLTGTGQYEQYF. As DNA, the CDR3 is TGCGCCAGCAGCCTAACCGGGACAGGACAATACGAGCAGTACTTC.

The CDR3: CASSLRDSGTYEQYF. The DNA for the CDR3 is TGTGCCAGCAGCTTGAGGGACAGTGGGACCTACGAGCAGTACTTC. The chain links TRBV7-7 to TRBJ2-7; TRBD1 aligns across 7 bases. The germline CDR1 and CDR2 sequences are SSHAT and FNYEAQ (reference sequence). V was pared by 3 bases and J by 2 bases, with 7 bases of the junction left unmatched. CDR3 length equals 15 residues.

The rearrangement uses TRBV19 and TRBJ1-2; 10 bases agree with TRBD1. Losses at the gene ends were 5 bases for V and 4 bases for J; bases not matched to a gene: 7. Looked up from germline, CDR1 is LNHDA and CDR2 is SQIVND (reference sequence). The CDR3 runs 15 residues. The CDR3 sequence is CASSRGQGESYGYTF. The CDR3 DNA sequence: TGTGCCAGTAGTCGTGGACAGGGGGAAAGCTATGGCTACACCTTC.

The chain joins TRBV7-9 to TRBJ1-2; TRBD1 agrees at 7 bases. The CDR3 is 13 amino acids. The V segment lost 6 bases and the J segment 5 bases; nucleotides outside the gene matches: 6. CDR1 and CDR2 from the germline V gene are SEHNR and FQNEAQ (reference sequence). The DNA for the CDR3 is TGTGCCAGCAGGCCTCAGGGGGGATATGGCTACACCTTC. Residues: CASRPQGGYGYTF.

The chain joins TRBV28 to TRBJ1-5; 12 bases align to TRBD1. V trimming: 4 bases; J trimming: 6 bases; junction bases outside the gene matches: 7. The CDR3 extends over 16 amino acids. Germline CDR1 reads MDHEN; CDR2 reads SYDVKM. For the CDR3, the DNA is TGTGCCAGCAGTTCCCGGGACAGGGGGCTGACTCAGCCCCAGCATTTT. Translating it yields CASSSRDRGLTQPQHF.

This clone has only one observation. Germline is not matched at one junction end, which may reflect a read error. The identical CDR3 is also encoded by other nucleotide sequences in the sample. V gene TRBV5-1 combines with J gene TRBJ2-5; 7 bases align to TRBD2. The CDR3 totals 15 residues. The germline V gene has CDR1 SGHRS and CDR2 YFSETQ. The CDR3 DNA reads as TGCGCCAGCAGTTTGGCCGGCGGGAGTAAAGAGACCCAGTACTTC. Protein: CASSLAGGSKETQYF.

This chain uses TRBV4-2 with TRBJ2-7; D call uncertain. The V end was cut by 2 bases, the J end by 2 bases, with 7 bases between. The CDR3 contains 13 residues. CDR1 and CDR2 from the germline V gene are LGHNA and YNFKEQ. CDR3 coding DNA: TGTGCCAGCAGCCAATCGGTCCCCTACGAGCAGTACTTC. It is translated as CASSQSVPYEQYF.

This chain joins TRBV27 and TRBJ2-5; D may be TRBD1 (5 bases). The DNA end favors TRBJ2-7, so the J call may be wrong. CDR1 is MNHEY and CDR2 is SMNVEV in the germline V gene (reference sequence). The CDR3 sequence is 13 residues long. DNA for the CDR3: TGTGCCAGCAGCCCCAGGGCCCCCTACGAGCAGTACTTC. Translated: CASSPRAPYEQYF.

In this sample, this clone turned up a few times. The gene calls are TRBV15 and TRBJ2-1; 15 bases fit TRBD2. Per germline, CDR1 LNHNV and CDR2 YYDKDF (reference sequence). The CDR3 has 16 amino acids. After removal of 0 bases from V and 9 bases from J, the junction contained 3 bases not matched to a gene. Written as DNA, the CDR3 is TGTGCCACCAGCAGAGACCAGGGACTAGCGGGAGGTGAGCAGTTCTTC. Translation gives CATSRDQGLAGGEQFF.